The clone carrying this T cell receptor beta chain was observed once. Its antigen remains unknown. The sample comes from a study of T cell responses to AZD1222 COVID-19 vaccine. At the level of the study: Second-dose groups at about 4 or about 12 weeks were pooled.

Trimming cost V 0 bases and J 3 bases, with 12 bases left between them. Per the germline V gene, CDR1 is MNHEY and CDR2 is SVGAGI. The CDR3 has 15 amino acids. Libraries were prepared by immunoSEQ multiplex PCR; TCRdb keeps only in-frame clonotypes and omits some of them. The sample has about 160,000 clones, around 92% seen once. Broader study findings: Spike-wide vaccine-associated CD4 TCRs dominated at 160-218 and 743-854. Donors, mostly white British, included more females; clonal diversity was possibly underestimated.

Specimen: peripheral blood, collected on day 0 of AZD1222 vaccination. The chain combines TRBV6-5 with TRBJ2-7; weak D call: TRBD1 (5 bases). The origin of this receptor is an adult in good health. CDR3 loop: CASSYSPKGLYEQYF. CDR3 nucleotide sequence: TGTGCCAGCAGTTACTCACCCAAGGGGCTCTACGAGCAGTACTTC.